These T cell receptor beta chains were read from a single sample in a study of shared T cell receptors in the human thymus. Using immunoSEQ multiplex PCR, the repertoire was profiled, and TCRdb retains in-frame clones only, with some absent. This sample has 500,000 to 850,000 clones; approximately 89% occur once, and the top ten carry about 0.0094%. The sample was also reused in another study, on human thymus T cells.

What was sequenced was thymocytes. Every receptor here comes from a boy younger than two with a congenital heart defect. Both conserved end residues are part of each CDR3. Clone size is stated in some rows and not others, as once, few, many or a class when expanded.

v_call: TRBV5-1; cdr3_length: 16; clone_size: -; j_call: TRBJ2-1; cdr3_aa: CASSLVAGGLRDEQFF
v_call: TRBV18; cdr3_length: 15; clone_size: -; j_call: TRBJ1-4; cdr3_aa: CASSPTGLGDEKLFF
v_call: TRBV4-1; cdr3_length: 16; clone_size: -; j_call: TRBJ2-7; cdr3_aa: CASSQAPGTGVYEQYF
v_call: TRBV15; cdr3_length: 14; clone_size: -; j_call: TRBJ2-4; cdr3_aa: CATSRAGSKNIQYF
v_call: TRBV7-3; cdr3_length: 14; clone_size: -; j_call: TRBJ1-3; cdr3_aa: CASSPDSSGNTIYF
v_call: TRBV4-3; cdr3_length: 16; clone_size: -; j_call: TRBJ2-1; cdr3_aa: CASSQEVRSSYNEQFF
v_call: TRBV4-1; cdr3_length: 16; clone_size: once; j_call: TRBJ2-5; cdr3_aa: CASSPTTPSGQETQYF
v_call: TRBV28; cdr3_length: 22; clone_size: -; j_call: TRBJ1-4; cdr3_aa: CASSSPAEQKLGHRGVNEKLFF
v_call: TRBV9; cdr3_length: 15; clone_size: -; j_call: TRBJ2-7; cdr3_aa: CASSVEGGSLSEQYF
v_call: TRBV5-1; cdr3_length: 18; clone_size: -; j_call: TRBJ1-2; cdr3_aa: CASSLEGRQGAFHYGYTF
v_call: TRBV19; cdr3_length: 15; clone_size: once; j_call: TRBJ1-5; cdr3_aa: CASERTGQLNQPQHF
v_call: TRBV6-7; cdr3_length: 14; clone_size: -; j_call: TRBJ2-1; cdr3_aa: CASSYARSYNEQFF
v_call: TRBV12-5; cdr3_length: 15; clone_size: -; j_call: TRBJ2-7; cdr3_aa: CASGLVLGGEDEQYF
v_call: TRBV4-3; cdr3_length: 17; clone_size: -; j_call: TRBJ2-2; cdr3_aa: CASSQCWRGGYTGELFF
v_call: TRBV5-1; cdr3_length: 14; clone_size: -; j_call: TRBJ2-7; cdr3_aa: CASSFATGNYEQYF
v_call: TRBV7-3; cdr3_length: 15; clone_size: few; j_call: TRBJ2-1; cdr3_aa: CASSLRGSSYNEQFF
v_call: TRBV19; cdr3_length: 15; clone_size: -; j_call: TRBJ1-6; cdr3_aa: CASSTLPGMGSPLHF
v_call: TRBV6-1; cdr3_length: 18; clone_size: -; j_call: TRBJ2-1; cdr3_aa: CASREGLAGQHPYNEQFF
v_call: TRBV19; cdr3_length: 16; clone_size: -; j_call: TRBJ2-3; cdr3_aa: CASTSGTGVGTDTQYF
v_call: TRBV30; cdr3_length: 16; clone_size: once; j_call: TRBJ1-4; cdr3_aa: CAWSPPSDATNEKLFF
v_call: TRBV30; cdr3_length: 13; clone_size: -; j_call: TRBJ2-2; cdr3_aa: CAWPNRGTGELFF
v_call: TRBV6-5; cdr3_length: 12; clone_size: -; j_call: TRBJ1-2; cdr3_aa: CASSFTGYGYTF
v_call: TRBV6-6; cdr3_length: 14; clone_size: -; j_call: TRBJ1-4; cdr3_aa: CASSPQGLNEKLFF
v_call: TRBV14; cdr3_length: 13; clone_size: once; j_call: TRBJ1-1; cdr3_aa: CASSPGGLGSAFF
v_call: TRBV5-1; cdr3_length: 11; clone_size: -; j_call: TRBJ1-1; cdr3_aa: CASIGEVEAFF
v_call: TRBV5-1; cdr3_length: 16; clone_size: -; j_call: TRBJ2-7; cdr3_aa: CASSPLGADRDREQYF
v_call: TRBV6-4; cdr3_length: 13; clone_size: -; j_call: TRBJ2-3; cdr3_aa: CASSGLAGDTQYF
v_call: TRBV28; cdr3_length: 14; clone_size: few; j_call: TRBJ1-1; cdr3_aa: CASSSYRVNTEAFF
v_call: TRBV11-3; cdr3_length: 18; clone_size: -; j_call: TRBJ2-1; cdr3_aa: CASSPPRQAQSSYNEQFF
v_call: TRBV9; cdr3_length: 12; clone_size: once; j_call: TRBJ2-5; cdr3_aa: CASSRERETQYF
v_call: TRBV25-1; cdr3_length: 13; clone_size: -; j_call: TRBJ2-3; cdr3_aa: CASSDTGTDTQYF
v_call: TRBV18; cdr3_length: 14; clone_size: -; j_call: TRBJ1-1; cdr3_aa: CASSDRDNDTEAFF
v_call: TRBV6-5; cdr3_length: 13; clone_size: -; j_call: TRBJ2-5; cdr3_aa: CASSGLAQETQYF
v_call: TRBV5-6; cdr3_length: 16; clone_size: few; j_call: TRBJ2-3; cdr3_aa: CASSLDGDRGTDTQYF
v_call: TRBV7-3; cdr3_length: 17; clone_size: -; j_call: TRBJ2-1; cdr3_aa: CASSSLTSGYSYNEQFF
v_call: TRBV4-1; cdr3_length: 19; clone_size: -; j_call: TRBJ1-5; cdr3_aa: CASSPSLKRLPNQSRPQHF
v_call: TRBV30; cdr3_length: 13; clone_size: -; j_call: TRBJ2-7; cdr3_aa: CASQGAGRYEQYF
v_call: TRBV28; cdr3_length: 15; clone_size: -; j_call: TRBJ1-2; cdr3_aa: CASSSTGGGGYGYTF
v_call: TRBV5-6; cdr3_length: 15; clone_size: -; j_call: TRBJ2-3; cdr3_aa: CASSPLGVRSDTQYF
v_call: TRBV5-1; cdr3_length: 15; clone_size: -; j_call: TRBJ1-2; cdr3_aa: CASSLAQGGGYGYTF
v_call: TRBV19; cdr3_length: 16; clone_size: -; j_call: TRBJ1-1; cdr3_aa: CATDPGQGVRYTEAFF
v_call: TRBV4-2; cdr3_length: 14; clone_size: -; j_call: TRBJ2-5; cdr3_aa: CASSQDPGQETQYF
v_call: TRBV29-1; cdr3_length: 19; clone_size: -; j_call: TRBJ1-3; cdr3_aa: CSAIGVGQGSSLSGNTIYF